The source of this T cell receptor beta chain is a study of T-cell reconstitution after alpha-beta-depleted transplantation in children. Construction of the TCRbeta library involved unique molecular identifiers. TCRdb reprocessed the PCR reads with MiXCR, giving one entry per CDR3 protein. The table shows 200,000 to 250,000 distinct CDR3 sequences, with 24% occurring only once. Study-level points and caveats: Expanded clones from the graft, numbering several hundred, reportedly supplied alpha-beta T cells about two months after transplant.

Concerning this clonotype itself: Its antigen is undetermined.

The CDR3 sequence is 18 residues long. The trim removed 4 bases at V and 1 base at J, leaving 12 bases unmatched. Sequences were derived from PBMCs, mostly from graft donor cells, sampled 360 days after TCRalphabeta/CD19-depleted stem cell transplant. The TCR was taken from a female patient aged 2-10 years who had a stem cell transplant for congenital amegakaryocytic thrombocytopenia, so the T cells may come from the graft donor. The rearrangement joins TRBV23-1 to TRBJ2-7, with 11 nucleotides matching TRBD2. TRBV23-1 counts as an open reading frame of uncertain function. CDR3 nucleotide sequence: TGCGCCAGCAGTCCTCCCGGTGCTAGGACTAGCGGGTCCTACGAGCAGTACTTC. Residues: CASSPPGARTSGSYEQYF.